These T cell receptor beta chains were read from a single sample in a study of blood T cell repertoires in COVID-19. Generated by immunoSEQ multiplex PCR, the TCRdb table keeps only in-frame clones and is missing some. The data show some 300,000 clones, just over 85% seen once. Sequenced: PBMCs or T cells enriched from blood (not recorded which). The receptors stem from a man aged 25-40 years who had recovered from COVID-19. CDR3s include the opening cysteine and the closing phenylalanine or tryptophan. The order of the fields is J gene, V gene, D gene, CDR3 protein, CDR3 DNA. The D gene is left open where the match is weak.

j_gene: TRBJ2-5
v_gene: TRBV24-1
d_gene: TRBD1
CDR3aa: CATSDPRTGLGETQYF
CDR3nt: TGTGCCACCAGTGACCCTCGGACAGGGCTTGGAGAGACCCAGTACTTC

j_gene: TRBJ1-4
v_gene: TRBV5-1
d_gene: .
CDR3aa: CASRWRELEKLFF
CDR3nt: TGCGCCAGCAGGTGGAGGGAGCTCGAAAAACTGTTTTTT

j_gene: TRBJ2-5
v_gene: TRBV18
d_gene: .
CDR3aa: CASSPPLRVGTQYF
CDR3nt: TGTGCCAGCTCACCACCCCTGAGGGTCGGGACCCAGTACTTC

j_gene: TRBJ1-2
v_gene: TRBV15
d_gene: .
CDR3aa: CATSREIVRGYTF
CDR3nt: TGTGCCACCAGCAGAGAAATCGTTCGTGGCTACACCTTC

j_gene: TRBJ2-7
v_gene: TRBV6-5
d_gene: TRBD1
CDR3aa: CAVWDRPYEQYF
CDR3nt: TGTGCCGTATGGGACAGGCCCTACGAGCAGTACTTC

j_gene: TRBJ2-3
v_gene: TRBV7-9
d_gene: TRBD2
CDR3aa: CASKNSGGAGDTQYF
CDR3nt: TGTGCCAGCAAGAATAGCGGGGGGGCCGGAGATACGCAGTATTTT

j_gene: TRBJ1-2
v_gene: TRBV5-1
d_gene: .
CDR3aa: CASSLSGSGDGYTF
CDR3nt: TGCGCCAGCAGCTTGAGCGGTTCGGGGGATGGCTACACCTTC

j_gene: TRBJ2-6
v_gene: TRBV7-2
d_gene: .
CDR3aa: CASSFTGTGANVLTF
CDR3nt: TGTGCCAGCAGCTTCACAGGGACTGGGGCCAACGTCCTGACTTTC

j_gene: TRBJ1-2
v_gene: TRBV5-1
d_gene: TRBD1
CDR3aa: CASRGDSLVGGYTF
CDR3nt: TGCGCCTCCCGCGGGGACAGCTTGGTAGGTGGCTACACCTTC

j_gene: TRBJ1-5
v_gene: TRBV28
d_gene: TRBD1
CDR3aa: CASRIFGQGNQPQHF
CDR3nt: TGTGCCAGCAGGATCTTCGGACAGGGCAATCAGCCCCAGCATTTT

j_gene: TRBJ2-1
v_gene: TRBV29-1
d_gene: .
CDR3aa: CSVEKRTGANEQFF
CDR3nt: TGCAGCGTTGAAAAGCGGACGGGAGCAAACGAGCAGTTCTTC

j_gene: TRBJ2-7
v_gene: TRBV27
d_gene: .
CDR3aa: CASSWGTASYEQYF
CDR3nt: TGTGCCAGCAGTTGGGGGACTGCTTCCTACGAGCAGTACTTC

j_gene: TRBJ1-5
v_gene: TRBV14
d_gene: TRBD1
CDR3aa: CASSQEAAPRQGRNNQPQHF
CDR3nt: TGTGCCAGCAGCCAAGAGGCGGCGCCCCGACAGGGACGTAACAATCAGCCCCAGCATTTT

j_gene: TRBJ1-1
v_gene: TRBV7-2
d_gene: .
CDR3aa: CASSLDPGGTEAFF
CDR3nt: TGTGCCAGCAGCTTAGATCCCGGGGGGACTGAAGCTTTCTTT

j_gene: TRBJ1-2
v_gene: TRBV6-5
d_gene: TRBD1
CDR3aa: CASSLGQGSGYTF
CDR3nt: TGTGCCAGCAGCCTAGGACAGGGGTCTGGCTACACCTTC

j_gene: TRBJ1-4
v_gene: TRBV3-1/TRBV3-2
d_gene: TRBD1
CDR3aa: CASSLLGQGAEKLFF
CDR3nt: TGTGCCAGCAGCCTCCTGGGACAGGGGGCGGAAAAACTGTTTTTT

j_gene: TRBJ1-4
v_gene: TRBV11-2
d_gene: TRBD1
CDR3aa: CASSLGAGGGEKLFF
CDR3nt: TGTGCCAGCAGCTTAGGTGCAGGGGGCGGTGAAAAACTGTTTTTT

j_gene: TRBJ1-4
v_gene: TRBV2
d_gene: TRBD1
CDR3aa: CASSGTGGEKLFF
CDR3nt: TGTGCCAGCAGTGGGACAGGCGGCGAAAAACTGTTTTTT

j_gene: TRBJ1-2
v_gene: TRBV6-2/TRBV6-3
d_gene: TRBD1
CDR3aa: CASSLPPRDSLNYGYTF
CDR3nt: TGTGCCAGCAGCCTACCGCCCAGGGACAGCCTAAACTATGGCTACACCTTC